This T cell receptor (beta chain) originates from a study of regulatory T cells in long-lasting Graves disease. Across the study: Graves' cases, newly diagnosed, had used antithyroid drugs under 3 months.

Arm-PCR with iRepertoire HTBI primers amplified the CDR3 regions for these TCR beta libraries. In TCRdb, the multiplex PCR reads were re-called with MiXCR into one record per CDR3 protein. The table lists some 410,000 distinct CDR3 sequences, over 15% of them singletons, with about 10% in the top ten. The sample holds a few counts of this clonotype. There are 17 residues in the CDR3. Germline CDR1 is MNHEY and CDR2 is SVGAGI. V was clipped by 4 bases and J by 0 bases; unmatched bases: 6. Time point given: newly diagnosed GD, antithyroid drugs for less than 3 months. Researchers made the TCR library from RNA that was extracted from PBMCs. Diagnosis followed American Thyroid Association guidelines for Graves' disease. Into tubes containing EDTA, roughly 10 milliliters of peripheral blood were drawn. The same specimen was also included in a second study, on T cells in Graves' hyperthyroidism and ophthalmopathy. Turning to that study: Diagnosing involved the use of clinical symptoms, serum thyroxine and TRAb, thyroid ultrasound and orbital computed tomography.

The receptor's source is a woman in her thirties with Graves disease. Sample: peripheral blood mononuclear cells (PBMCs), taken at new diagnosis, from a patient treated with antithyroid drugs. The chain employs TRBV6-5 and TRBJ2-3, with TRBD2 matching 11 bases. The CDR3: CASSLGGLADSTDTQYF. The CDR3, as DNA: TGTGCCAGCAGTTTAGGGGGACTAGCGGATAGCACAGATACGCAGTATTTT.